These 16 T cell receptor beta chains came from one sample sequenced in a study of blood T cell repertoires in COVID-19. This table comes from immunoSEQ multiplex PCR, and its TCRdb copy is limited to in-frame clones, with some not included. Here the sample spans hundreds of thousands of clones, approximately 86% being singletons. Sequenced input: PBMCs or T cells enriched from blood (not recorded which). Receptors originate from a woman aged 50 to 65 with acute COVID-19.

The chain uses TRBV5-5 and TRBJ2-4, with 9 bases fitting TRBD2. V lost 0 bases and J lost 15; bases outside the gene matches: 10. CDR1 is SGHKS and CDR2 is YYEKEE in the germline V gene (reference sequence). This CDR3 region has 14 residues. Here the CDR3 reads CASSLGSAGGPGYF. The DNA for the CDR3 is TGTGCCAGCAGCTTGGGATCCGCGGGAGGGCCGGGGTACTTC.

This clone was picked up a small number of times. V is TRBV7-2 and J is TRBJ1-2, with D tentatively TRBD1 (6 bases). The length of the CDR3 is 14 residues. V was trimmed by 1 base and J by 5 bases, leaving 11 bases between them. The germline gives CDR1 SGHTA, CDR2 FQGNSA. The CDR3 loop is CASSLDRRGYGYTF. DNA for the CDR3: TGTGCCAGCAGCTTAGACCGAAGGGGGTATGGCTACACCTTC.

The chain links TRBV6-5 to TRBJ1-1, with TRBD1 as a possible D gene (5 bases). The CDR3 sequence is 15 residues long. The germline V gene has CDR1 MNHEY and CDR2 SVGAGI. V shed 7 bases and J shed 2 bases, with 17 bases lying between them. The CDR3 sequence is CASTPVEGLNTEAFF. For the CDR3, the DNA is TGTGCCAGCACTCCGGTGGAGGGGCTAAACACTGAAGCTTTCTTT.

The chain combines TRBV7-9 with TRBJ2-7; 8 positions agree with TRBD1. With 4 bases clipped from V and 6 bases from J, the junction kept 8 bases outside the gene matches. This CDR3 spans 14 amino acids. Germline CDR1 SEHNR, CDR2 FQNEAQ (reference sequence). For the CDR3, the DNA is TGTGCCAGCAGCTCCGGGACAGGATGGAGCGAGCAGTACTTC. It yields the protein CASSSGTGWSEQYF.

The chain carries TRBV2 and TRBJ2-2; tentative D call: TRBD1 (6 bases). Germline CDR1 SNHLY, CDR2 FYNNEI. The CDR3 sequence is 11 residues long. With 8 bases removed from V and 14 bases from J, the gap between germline ends came to 15 bases. This CDR3 is CASHPGDGLFF. CDR3 sequence (DNA): TGTGCCAGCCACCCAGGGGACGGCCTGTTTTTT. The variable domain in full, with the rest retrieved from reference TRBV2 and TRBJ2-2, is EPEVTQTPSHQVTQMGQEVILRCVPISNHLYFYWYRQILGQKVEFLVSFYNNEISEKSEIFDDQFSVERPDGSNFTLKIRSTKLEDSAMYFCASHPGDGLFFGEGSRLTVL.

The table lists this clone with a few counts. The chain uses TRBV29-1 and TRBJ2-3; 9 nucleotides align to TRBD2. Germline lookup yields CDR1 SQVTM and CDR2 ANQGSEA. This CDR3 has 11 amino acids. For the CDR3, the DNA is TGCTTAGCGGGAGACACAGATACGCAGTATTTT. It yields the protein CLAGDTDTQYF.

This chain links TRBV7-2 with TRBJ1-1; D may be TRBD1 (6 bases). The CDR3 runs to 12 residues. Looked up from germline, CDR1 is SGHTA and CDR2 is FQGNSA. Trimming took off 6 bases at V and 6 bases at J, with 11 bases between the two ends. The DNA for the CDR3 is TGTGCCAGCAGAAGGGAGGGGGCTGAAGCTTTCTTT. This gives the protein CASRREGAEAFF.

The chain couples TRBV28 to TRBJ1-2; perhaps TRBD1 as D (6 bases). V dropped 4 bases and J dropped 7 bases, with 16 bases sitting between them. Per germline, CDR1 MDHEN and CDR2 SYDVKM. The CDR3 totals 14 residues. DNA for the CDR3: TGTGCCAGCAGTTACCCGGGCAGGGGACCTGGCTACACCTTC. Translated, it gives CASSYPGRGPGYTF.

This clone was seen only a few times. The same CDR3 arises from other DNA sequences in this sample as well. V gene TRBV7-9 combines with J gene TRBJ1-2; a possible D gene is TRBD1 (6 bases). V was shortened by 5 bases and J by 6 bases, with 13 bases between the two germline ends. Germline lookup yields CDR1 SEHNR and CDR2 FQNEAQ (reference sequence). The length of the CDR3 is 13 residues. The CDR3 DNA sequence: TGTGCCAGCAGCCCTGGACAGAGGCATGGCTACACCTTC. Translation gives CASSPGQRHGYTF.

The V gene is TRBV29-1, the J gene TRBJ1-5; no clear D gene. CDR1 and CDR2 (germline): SQVTM, ANQGSEA. Trimming stripped 4 bases from V and 7 bases from J, with 11 bases between. This CDR3 is built from 12 residues. The CDR3 region has the DNA TGCAGCGTTGGAGCAAGAGGCCAGCCCCAGCATTTT. Encoded protein: CSVGARGQPQHF.

This chain uses TRBV4-1 with TRBJ2-2, with TRBD2 identical over 8 bases. CDR3 length: 17 amino acids. With V trimmed by 0 bases and J by 2 bases, 5 bases remained unmatched. The germline V gene encodes CDR1 MGHRA and CDR2 YSYEKL. CDR3 loop: CASSQDPTSGNTGELFF. DNA for the CDR3: TGCGCCAGCAGCCAAGATCCTACTAGCGGAAACACCGGGGAGCTGTTTTTT.

This clone was picked up one time. The chain links TRBV6-2 or TRBV6-3 to TRBJ2-3; 10 bases line up with TRBD2. V dropped 2 bases and J dropped 4; count of bases not matched to a gene: 6. This CDR3 is built from 16 residues. CDR1 and CDR2 (germline): MNHEY, SVGEGT. The CDR3 coding sequence is TGTGCCAGCAGTTACGGGGGAGCGGGAGGGCCAGATACGCAGTATTTT. Its translation: CASSYGGAGGPDTQYF.

The chain links TRBV27 to TRBJ2-1, with D possibly TRBD2 on 6 matching bases. Per germline, CDR1 MNHEY and CDR2 SMNVEV (reference sequence). The CDR3 has 15 amino acids. V lost 3 bases, J lost 3 bases, and 12 bases lay in between. The CDR3 DNA reads TGTGCCAGCAGTTTCGGGGGAACCATCTACAATGAGCAGTTCTTC. The encoded protein is CASSFGGTIYNEQFF.

V gene TRBV24-1 combines with J gene TRBJ1-2; 7 nucleotides match TRBD1. V shed 4 bases, J shed 4 bases, and the junction held 8 bases outside the gene matches. This CDR3 contains 15 residues. Germline CDR1 reads KGHDR; CDR2 reads SFDVKD. The CDR3 reads CATSDPRTGSYGYTF. In DNA, the CDR3 is TGTGCCACCAGTGACCCGAGGACAGGATCCTATGGCTACACCTTC.

J is TRBJ1-1 and V is TRBV3-1 (or the pseudogene TRBV3-2); D call uncertain. This CDR3 has 13 amino acids. The V end lost 5 bases, the J end lost 8 bases, and 15 bases lay between the germline ends. Germline CDR1 LGHDT, CDR2 YNNKEL (reference sequence). The DNA for the CDR3 is TGTGCCAGCAGCTCGACCGTGATCAGGGAAGCTTTCTTT. It is translated as CASSSTVIREAFF.

This chain uses TRBV4-1 with TRBJ2-5, with a weak D call TRBD2 (5 bases). V was cut by 4 bases and J by 1 base, with 7 bases left in between. Germline CDR1 is MGHRA and CDR2 is YSYEKL. This CDR3 has 13 amino acids. The CDR3 region has the DNA TGCGCCAGCAGCCGAGGACTCCAAGAGACCCAGTACTTC. Translation: CASSRGLQETQYF.